One and the same sample provided the 8 T cell receptor beta chains below, sequenced in a study of identical twins (dated by TCRdb to the mid-2010s). The protocol used for the library was 5' RACE. Sequenced using an Illumina HiSeq 2000. TCRdb ran its own pipeline on the public reads, namely fastp trimming at Q25 and MiXCR clone calling, and kept in-frame beta chains. For every CDR3 protein sequence, its rows merge into one entry that carries the most common genes and DNA. This sample gives around 960,000 distinct CDR3 sequences in total; around an eighth of them show up just once. The top ten hold around 1.6% of the sample. These same data were also listed under a study on yellow fever vaccine responses in identical twins.

The specimen was PBMCs. These receptors were collected from a woman aged 18-29 years in good health.

The sample holds a few counts of this clonotype. The chain links TRBV20-1 to TRBJ2-6; 11 bases fit TRBD1. CDR1 is DFQATT and CDR2 is SNEGSKA in the germline V gene (reference sequence). After removal of 6 bases from V and 1 base from J, the junction contained 5 bases not matched to a gene. This CDR3 spans 16 amino acids. CDR3 loop: CSAGTGGQSGANVLTF. Written as DNA, the CDR3 is TGCAGTGCCGGGACAGGGGGGCAGTCTGGGGCCAACGTCCTGACTTTC.

This clonotype was observed at least ten times. CDR3 coding DNA: TGTGCCAGCAGCTTAGAATCGAGGGCACTTGGCTACACCTTC. Amino acid sequence: CASSLESRALGYTF. This chain connects TRBV7-2 to TRBJ1-2, with D unclear. V was trimmed by 1 base and J by 7 bases, leaving 13 bases between them. CDR1 SGHTA and CDR2 FQGNSA come from the germline V gene. The CDR3 length is 14 residues.

This clonotype appeared many times. The rearrangement links TRBV12-3 or TRBV12-4 to TRBJ1-1; D unclear. Trimming removed 6 bases from V and 2 bases from J, with 13 bases in between. There are 14 residues in the CDR3. The CDR3 sequence: CASRPWTENTEAFF. CDR3 DNA: TGTGCCAGCAGACCTTGGACGGAAAACACTGAAGCTTTCTTT.

This clonotype was seen a handful of times. The genes are TRBV12-3 or TRBV12-4 and TRBJ2-1, with TRBD2 matching over 8 bases. The length of the CDR3 is 13 residues. V shed 3 bases, J shed 13 bases, and the junction held 8 bases outside the gene matches. CDR3 sequence reads: CASSLLVSGNQFF. CDR3 in DNA: TGTGCCAGCAGTTTGTTGGTTAGCGGGAATCAGTTCTTC.

This clonotype occurred a few times. The chain has TRBV7-2 and TRBJ2-7; TRBD2 is a possible D gene (5 bases). Deletions cut 2 bases from V and 4 bases from J, with 12 bases between. Germline V gene lookup returns CDR1 SGHTA and CDR2 FQGNSA. CDR3 length equals 14 residues. The CDR3 is CASSLNGGRYEQYF. Here the CDR3 DNA reads TGTGCCAGCAGCTTAAACGGAGGCAGGTACGAGCAGTACTTC. The full variable domain, completed using reference TRBV7-2 and TRBJ2-7, is GAGVSQSPSNKVTEKGKDVELRCDPISGHTALYWYRQSLGQGLEFLIYFQGNSAPDKSGLPSDRFSAERTGGSVSTLTIQRTQQEDSAVYLCASSLNGGRYEQYFGPGTRLTVT.

The rearrangement links TRBV19 to TRBJ2-3, with TRBD2 as a possible D gene (5 bases). This CDR3 region has 14 residues. Germline CDR1 and CDR2: LNHDA and SQIVND (reference sequence). V was cut by 5 bases and J by 2 bases, with 11 bases left in between. The CDR3 bases are TGTGCCAGTAGTCAGAGGGAGAACACAGATACGCAGTATTTT. This translates into CASSQRENTDTQYF. The variable domain in full, completed from reference TRBV19 and TRBJ2-3, reads DGGITQSPKYLFRKEGQNVTLSCEQNLNHDAMYWYRQDPGQGLRLIYYSQIVNDFQKGDIAEGYSVSREKKESFPLTVTSAQKNPTAFYLCASSQRENTDTQYFGPGTRLTVL.

This clonotype was observed a few times. The chain employs TRBV24-1 and TRBJ2-2; D is undetermined. Germline V gene data show CDR1 as KGHDR and CDR2 as SFDVKD. V was shortened by 4 bases and J by 1 base, with 12 bases between the two germline ends. There are 16 residues in the CDR3. The CDR3 protein is CATSDTIRGNTGELFF. In DNA, the CDR3 is TGTGCCACCAGTGACACAATTCGAGGGAACACCGGGGAGCTGTTTTTT.

CDR3 bases: TGTGCCAGCAGTGTGGAATGGGGAAGCTACAATGAGCAGTTCTTC. It is translated as CASSVEWGSYNEQFF. This chain connects TRBV28 to TRBJ2-1; no reliable D call. The germline V gene encodes CDR1 MDHEN and CDR2 SYDVKM. CDR3 length equals 15 residues. Trimming pared 5 bases from V and 3 bases from J, leaving 14 bases between. The full variable domain, in which reference TRBV28 and TRBJ2-1 provide the parts outside the CDR3, is DVKVTQSSRYLVKRTGEKVFLECVQDMDHENMFWYRQDPGLGLRLIYFSYDVKMKEKGDIPEGYSVSREKKERFSLILESASTNQTSMYLCASSVEWGSYNEQFFGPGTRLTVL.